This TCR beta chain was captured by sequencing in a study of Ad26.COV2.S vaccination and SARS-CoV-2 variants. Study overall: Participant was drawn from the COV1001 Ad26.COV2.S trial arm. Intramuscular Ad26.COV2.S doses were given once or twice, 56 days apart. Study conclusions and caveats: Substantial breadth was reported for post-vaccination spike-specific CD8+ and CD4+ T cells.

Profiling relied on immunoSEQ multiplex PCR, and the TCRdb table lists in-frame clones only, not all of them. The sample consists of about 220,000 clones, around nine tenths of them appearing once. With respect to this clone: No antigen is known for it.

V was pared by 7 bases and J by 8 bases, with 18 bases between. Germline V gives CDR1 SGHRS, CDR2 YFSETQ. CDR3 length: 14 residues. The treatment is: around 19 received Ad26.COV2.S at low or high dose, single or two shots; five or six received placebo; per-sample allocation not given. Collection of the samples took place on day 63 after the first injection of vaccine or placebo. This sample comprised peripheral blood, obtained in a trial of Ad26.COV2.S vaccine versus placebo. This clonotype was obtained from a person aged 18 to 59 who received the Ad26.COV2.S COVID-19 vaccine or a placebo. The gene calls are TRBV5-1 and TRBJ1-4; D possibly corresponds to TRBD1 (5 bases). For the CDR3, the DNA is TGCGCCAGCGGAACGCAGGGTGTAGGAGAAAAACTGTTTTTT. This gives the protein CASGTQGVGEKLFF.